This T cell receptor (beta chain) was recovered during a study of cytomegalovirus exposure and HLA in healthy donors. TCRdb's table, derived via immunoSEQ multiplex PCR, lists solely in-frame clones and lacks some. The repertoire holds some 98,000 clones, approximately 88% seen once, with roughly 3.9% in the top ten. From germline, CDR1 is SGHTA and CDR2 FQGTGA. Deletions cut 2 bases from V and 6 bases from J, with 9 bases between. This CDR3 contains 13 residues. What was sequenced was PBMCs. The clonotype comes from a woman aged 30 to 39 in good health and CMV-seronegative. The chain has TRBV7-3 and TRBJ2-3; D perhaps matches TRBD1 (5 bases). CDR3 sequence reads: CASSLGAGDTQYF. DNA for the CDR3: TGTGCCAGCAGCTTAGGGGCTGGGGATACGCAGTATTTT.